This TCR beta chain was observed in a study of blood T cell repertoires in COVID-19. The data were produced by immunoSEQ multiplex PCR, yet TCRdb's version contains in-frame clones alone and is incomplete. This table holds approximately 150,000 clones, around 84% found once. This TCR was recovered from a woman aged 50 to 60 with acute or convalescent COVID-19. The sequenced material came from peripheral blood.

The CDR3 sequence: CASSIRGEDILNEQFF. CDR3 DNA sequence: TGTGCCAGTAGTATTCGAGGAGAAGATATACTCAATGAGCAGTTCTTC. The rearrangement links TRBV19 to TRBJ2-1; D is unclear. Germline V CDR1 and CDR2: LNHDA, SQIVND (reference sequence). V gave up 3 bases and J gave up 6 bases, with 18 bases separating them. There are 16 residues in the CDR3. The whole variable domain, remainder taken from reference TRBV19 and TRBJ2-1, is DGGITQSPKYLFRKEGQNVTLSCEQNLNHDAMYWYRQDPGQGLRLIYYSQIVNDFQKGDIAEGYSVSREKKESFPLTVTSAQKNPTAFYLCASSIRGEDILNEQFFGPGTRLTVL.